This is a list of T cell receptor beta chains from one sample in a study of shared clonotypes between healthy human individuals. The assay was immunoSEQ multiplex PCR, and TCRdb's table has in-frame clones only and misses some. The sample lists roughly 1 million clones; around 74% were seen once. Sequenced: memory CD4+ T cells sorted from blood. These TCRs come from a man between 18 and 29 years old in good health. Both conserved end residues are part of each CDR3. D genes are given only for firm matches. Size is stated for part of the rows, as once, few or many counts, or as a class when the clone is expanded.

>TRBD1|TRBV6-1|-|TRBJ1-4
CASSEAFGTATNEKLFF
TGTGCCAGCAGTGAAGCGTTCGGGACAGCAACTAATGAAAAACTGTTTTTT
>TRBD2|TRBV5-5|many|TRBJ2-5
CASSLELAGIQETQYF
TGTGCCAGCAGCTTGGAACTAGCGGGGATCCAAGAGACCCAGTACTTC
>TRBD1|TRBV2|few|TRBJ2-7
CASKPGTATYEQYF
TGTGCCAGCAAACCCGGGACAGCAACCTACGAGCAGTACTTC
>-|TRBV11-2|-|TRBJ1-1
CASSPGPGGGTEAFF
TGTGCCAGCAGTCCCGGACCGGGCGGGGGCACTGAAGCTTTCTTT
>-|TRBV10-3|-|TRBJ1-5
CAISGPTGNQPQHF
TGTGCCATCAGTGGCCCTACGGGCAATCAGCCCCAGCATTTT
>-|TRBV6-5|-|TRBJ1-4
CASSYSGDEKLFF
TGTGCCAGCAGTTACTCGGGCGATGAAAAACTGTTTTTT
>-|TRBV5-4|-|TRBJ1-2
CASKSQQGNYGYTF
TGTGCCAGCAAATCACAACAGGGTAACTATGGCTACACCTTC
>-|TRBV5-1|-|TRBJ2-2
CASSLTGLANTGELFF
TGCGCCAGCAGCTTGACGGGGCTCGCGAACACCGGGGAGCTGTTTTTT
>TRBD2|TRBV5-1|-|TRBJ2-3
CASSLGVSGRFDTQYF
TGCGCCAGCAGCTTGGGGGTTAGCGGGAGATTCGATACGCAGTATTTT
>-|TRBV4-3|-|TRBJ2-7
CASSHLRGAPFYEQYF
TGCGCCAGCAGCCATCTCAGAGGGGCCCCTTTCTACGAGCAGTACTTC
>TRBD2|TRBV5-6|many|TRBJ2-7
CASSFTAGAMGEQYF
TGTGCCAGCAGCTTTACAGCGGGAGCCATGGGGGAGCAGTACTTC
>-|TRBV18|few|TRBJ1-1
CASSPGANTEAFF
TGTGCCAGCTCACCAGGGGCGAACACTGAAGCTTTCTTT
>-|TRBV5-1|-|TRBJ1-2
CASSLGAGVGYGYTF
TGCGCCAGCAGCTTGGGCGCCGGGGTCGGGTATGGCTACACCTTC
>TRBD1|TRBV6-1|-|TRBJ2-7
CASSEETGAPYEQYF
TGTGCCAGCAGTGAAGAGACAGGGGCCCCCTACGAGCAGTACTTC
>-|TRBV6-5|-|TRBJ2-7
CASSYGQVYEQYF
TGTGCCAGCAGTTACGGTCAGGTCTACGAGCAGTACTTC
>-|TRBV25-1|few|TRBJ2-2
CASSGYDGKGANTGELFF
TGTGCCAGCAGTGGCTACGACGGAAAAGGCGCGAACACCGGGGAGCTGTTTTTT
>TRBD1|TRBV5-6|few|TRBJ2-1
CASSLGQGSRSYNEQFF
TGTGCCAGCAGCTTGGGACAGGGGTCCCGCTCCTACAATGAGCAGTTCTTC
>TRBD2|TRBV5-8|-|TRBJ2-7
CASSRGLAFGQYF
TGTGCCAGCAGCCGCGGACTAGCGTTTGGGCAGTACTTC
>-|TRBV19|-|TRBJ1-5
CASSIAGSRGIGRGNQPQHF
TGTGCCAGTAGTATAGCGGGGTCCCGGGGAATTGGGAGAGGCAATCAGCCCCAGCATTTT
>-|TRBV27|few|TRBJ2-3
CASSKRGTLQTDTQYF
TGTGCCAGCAGTAAACGAGGGACACTTCAAACAGATACGCAGTATTTT
>-|TRBV29-1|-|TRBJ2-1
CSAGGRGEYNEQFF
TGCAGCGCAGGGGGGCGTGGGGAGTACAATGAGCAGTTCTTC
>-|TRBV11-2|-|TRBJ2-3
CASSPLTGLTGADTQYF
TGTGCCAGCAGCCCACTCACCGGACTAACAGGGGCAGATACGCAGTATTTT
>-|TRBV2|many|TRBJ1-4
CASSGLTEKLFF
TGTGCCAGCAGTGGCCTAACAGAAAAACTGTTTTTT
>TRBD1|TRBV2|once|TRBJ2-2
CASALNRTPTGGTGELFF
TGTGCCAGCGCGTTAAACCGGACGCCAACAGGGGGTACCGGGGAGCTGTTTTTT
>TRBD2|TRBV11-2|-|TRBJ2-2
CASSPEGTSLLFF
TGTGCCAGCAGCCCCGAAGGGACTAGCTTGCTGTTTTTT
>TRBD1|TRBV9|-|TRBJ2-7
CASSVETGGYEQYF
TGTGCCAGCAGCGTAGAAACAGGGGGCTACGAGCAGTACTTC
>-|TRBV27|once|TRBJ1-2
CASSFKGQNPNYGYTF
TGTGCCAGCAGTTTCAAGGGCCAGAACCCTAACTATGGCTACACCTTC
>-|TRBV11-2|-|TRBJ2-3
CASSPSTGTDTQYF
TGTGCCAGCAGCCCTAGTACGGGCACAGATACGCAGTATTTT
>TRBD1|TRBV19|-|TRBJ1-2
CASSTLPGTGAYGYTF
TGTGCCAGTAGTACCTTACCCGGGACAGGGGCCTATGGCTACACCTTC
>TRBD1|TRBV7-2|-|TRBJ1-1
CASSLTGGVTEAFF
TGTGCCAGCAGCTTAACAGGGGGCGTAACTGAAGCTTTCTTT
>TRBD1|TRBV11-3|-|TRBJ1-2
CASSLRVGTGVRAYGYTF
TGTGCCAGCAGCTTAAGGGTGGGGACAGGGGTTCGAGCCTATGGCTACACCTTC
>-|TRBV28|-|TRBJ2-1
CASSSGTKGGFYNEQFF
TGTGCCAGCAGTTCCGGGACAAAAGGGGGATTCTACAATGAGCAGTTCTTC
>TRBD1|TRBV5-6|-|TRBJ2-5
CASSPDGGQIQETQYF
TGTGCCAGCAGCCCAGATGGGGGACAGATCCAAGAGACCCAGTACTTC
>TRBD2|TRBV30|-|TRBJ2-2
CAWSVGLAGVTGELFF
TGTGCCTGGAGTGTTGGGCTAGCGGGAGTTACCGGGGAGCTGTTTTTT
>-|TRBV6-5|-|TRBJ1-5
CASSRSSNQPQHF
TGTGCCAGCAGCCGATCGAGCAATCAGCCCCAGCATTTT
>-|TRBV6-5|-|TRBJ2-7
CASSYGTGYEQYF
TGTGCCAGCAGTTACGGGACTGGCTACGAGCAGTACTTC
>-|TRBV27|-|TRBJ2-2
CASSFGGRGTGELFF
TGTGCCAGCAGTTTCGGGGGGCGAGGGACCGGGGAGCTGTTTTTT
>TRBD1|TRBV6-5|-|TRBJ2-1
CASSREAGGYNEQFF
TGTGCCAGCAGCCGGGAAGCAGGGGGATACAATGAGCAGTTCTTC
>-|TRBV7-9|-|TRBJ1-5
CASSSTDQPQHF
TGTGCCAGCAGCTCAACGGATCAGCCCCAGCATTTT
>-|TRBV10-3|once|TRBJ1-1
CAISRDVANTEAFF
TGTGCCATCAGCCGGGACGTTGCGAACACTGAAGCTTTCTTT
>TRBD1|TRBV5-1|-|TRBJ2-5
CASSAQGSRETQYF
TGCGCCAGCAGCGCACAGGGGAGTAGGGAGACCCAGTACTTC
>-|TRBV14|few|TRBJ2-7
CASSQFAYEQYF
TGTGCCAGCAGCCAGTTCGCTTACGAGCAGTACTTC
>-|TRBV27|-|TRBJ1-1
CASARAGDTEAFF
TGTGCCAGCGCCCGAGCGGGGGACACTGAAGCTTTCTTT
>-|TRBV19|-|TRBJ2-1
CASTLGQYNEQFF
TGTGCCAGTACCCTTGGACAGTACAATGAGCAGTTCTTC
>-|TRBV5-1|-|TRBJ2-1
CASSLAYEQFF
TGCGCCAGCAGCTTGGCGTATGAGCAGTTCTTC
>-|TRBV2|-|TRBJ2-3
CASSAKGHNTDTQYF
TGTGCCAGCAGTGCTAAGGGACACAACACAGATACGCAGTATTTT
>-|TRBV5-1|few|TRBJ2-3
CASSFSGLSSDTQYF
TGCGCCAGCAGCTTTTCAGGACTTAGTTCAGATACGCAGTATTTT
>TRBD2|TRBV19|-|TRBJ2-1
CASRKAGGPYNEQFF
TGTGCCAGTAGAAAAGCGGGGGGCCCCTACAATGAGCAGTTCTTC
>TRBD1|TRBV5-6|-|TRBJ1-4
CASSLHRGANEKLFF
TGTGCCAGCAGCTTGCACAGGGGGGCGAATGAAAAACTGTTTTTT
>-|TRBV19|once|TRBJ1-5
CASSISYSNQPQHF
TGTGCCAGTAGTATATCCTATAGCAATCAGCCCCAGCATTTT
>TRBD1|TRBV5-1|-|TRBJ1-2
CASSLTTGTGSKGYTF
TGCGCCAGCAGCTTAACGACAGGGACGGGGTCGAAAGGCTACACCTTC
>TRBD2|TRBV5-1|once|TRBJ2-7
CASNSLAGDSYEQYF
TGCGCCAGCAACTCACTAGCGGGAGATAGTTACGAGCAGTACTTC
>-|TRBV7-2|-|TRBJ2-7
CASSLTGFGYEQYF
TGTGCCAGCAGCTTAACAGGGTTCGGGTACGAGCAGTACTTC
>-|TRBV6-5|-|TRBJ1-2
CASSYSISPGGYTF
TGTGCCAGCAGTTACTCGATTTCCCCGGGCGGCTACACCTTC